The 10 T cell receptor beta chains below were found in one sample sequenced in a study of T cell changes during pregnancy in multiple sclerosis. Profiling relied on immunoSEQ multiplex PCR, and the TCRdb table lists in-frame clones only, not all of them. The profile covers approximately 45,000 clones, with less than 90% appearing a single time and approximately 0.64% taken by the ten largest. Specimen: CD4+ T cells from peripheral blood mononuclear cells, collected before pregnancy. The receptor set was obtained from a female donor with multiple sclerosis, enrolled in a pregnancy study.

The genes are TRBV6-1 and TRBJ2-5; TRBD1 agrees at 10 bases. The trim removed 6 bases at V and 4 bases at J, leaving 5 bases unmatched. The CDR3 is made up of 14 amino acids. Germline V gene data show CDR1 as MNHNS and CDR2 as SASEGT. CDR3 protein: CASSDGTGAETQYF. The CDR3 DNA reads as TGTGCCAGCAGCGATGGGACAGGGGCAGAGACCCAGTACTTC.

The chain employs TRBV11-2 and TRBJ1-3; 7 nucleotides align to TRBD1. Per germline, CDR1 SGHAT and CDR2 FQNNGV. This CDR3 has 15 amino acids. V lost 5 bases to trimming and J lost 0 bases; unmatched junction nucleotides: 4. This CDR3 is CASSPYRGSGNTIYF. CDR3 DNA sequence: TGTGCCAGCAGCCCATACAGGGGCTCTGGAAACACCATATATTTT. Filled out from reference TRBV11-2 and TRBJ1-3, the complete variable domain reads EAGVAQSPRYKIIEKRQSVAFWCNPISGHATLYWYQQILGQGPKLLIQFQNNGVVDDSQLPKDRFSAERLKGVDSTLKIQPAKLEDSAVYLCASSPYRGSGNTIYFGEGSWLTVV.

This clone came up a few times. J is TRBJ1-1 and V is TRBV25-1; 8 bases are a match to TRBD1. Looked up from germline, CDR1 is MGHDK and CDR2 is SYGVNS. This CDR3 comprises 13 residues. The ends lost 4 bases at V and 7 bases at J; junction bases unmatched: 5. The CDR3 DNA reads as TGTGCCAGCAGTGGGAGACAGGGGATTGAAGCTTTCTTT. Amino acids: CASSGRQGIEAFF.

The chain is built from TRBV18 and TRBJ2-5; perhaps TRBD2 as D (5 bases). Germline V gene lookup returns CDR1 KGHSH and CDR2 LQKENI. V was cut by 1 base and J by 0 bases, with 6 bases left in between. The CDR3 extends over 14 amino acids. CDR3 nucleotides: TGTGCCAGCTCACCACGAGGGCACCAAGAGACCCAGTACTTC. Translating gives CASSPRGHQETQYF. Together with reference TRBV18 and TRBJ2-5, the CDR3 gives the full variable domain: NAGVMQNPRHLVRRRGQEARLRCSPMKGHSHVYWYRQLPEEGLKFMVYLQKENIIDESGMPKERFSAEFPKEGPSILRIQQVVRGDSAAYFCASSPRGHQETQYFGPGTRLLVL.

The chain links TRBV11-2 to TRBJ2-7, with D tentatively TRBD1 (6 bases). With 4 bases removed from V and 1 base from J, the gap between germline ends came to 11 bases. The length of the CDR3 is 14 residues. Germline V gene data show CDR1 as SGHAT and CDR2 as FQNNGV. The CDR3 DNA reads TGTGCCAGCAGCTACCGGGACAAGTCCTACGAGCAGTACTTC. The encoded protein is CASSYRDKSYEQYF.

The genes are TRBV6-1 and TRBJ1-3; 7 bases match TRBD1. The germline V gene encodes CDR1 MNHNS and CDR2 SASEGT. CDR3 size: 16 residues. V was clipped by 4 bases and J by 3 bases; unmatched bases: 9. In nucleotides, the CDR3 is TGTGCCAGCAGTGCCTTTACGACAGGGTTTGGAAACACCATATATTTT. This codes for CASSAFTTGFGNTIYF.

V gene TRBV27 combines with J gene TRBJ2-7; 8 nucleotides align to TRBD2. Germline trimming cut 2 bases from V and 6 bases from J; bases unmatched to any gene: 15. CDR3 length equals 17 residues. The germline V gene encodes CDR1 MNHEY and CDR2 SMNVEV (reference sequence). In DNA form, the CDR3 reads TGTGCCAGCAGTTTAAGACCCAGCGGGAGTATTCAGAGCGAGCAGTACTTC. It yields the protein CASSLRPSGSIQSEQYF.

The V and J genes are TRBV18 and TRBJ2-3, with D uncertain. The CDR3 is 12 amino acids. V dropped 2 bases and J dropped 3 bases, with 3 bases sitting between them. CDR1 is KGHSH and CDR2 is LQKENI in the germline V gene. CDR3 protein: CASSPYTDTQYF. The CDR3 DNA sequence: TGTGCCAGCTCACCATATACAGATACGCAGTATTTT.

This chain connects TRBV6-6 to TRBJ2-6, with D unclear. The CDR3 consists of 15 residues. With 5 bases removed from V and 0 bases from J, the gap between germline ends came to 8 bases. Per the germline V gene, CDR1 is MNHNY and CDR2 is SVGAGI (reference sequence). The CDR3 is CASSSRSSGANVLTF. CDR3 DNA: TGTGCCAGCAGTAGCCGGAGCTCTGGGGCCAACGTCCTGACTTTC.

CDR3 amino acids: CSVRNDRTYEQYF. DNA for the CDR3: TGCAGCGTTCGAAACGACAGGACCTACGAGCAGTACTTC. The chain is built from TRBV29-1 and TRBJ2-7; a weak D match, TRBD1 (6 bases). CDR1 SQVTM and CDR2 ANQGSEA come from the germline V gene. V lost 5 bases to trimming and J lost 2 bases, with 13 bases between them. The CDR3 contains 13 residues.